Listed here are 27 T cell receptor beta chains from one sample, sequenced in a study of blood T cell repertoires in COVID-19. Sequenced by immunoSEQ multiplex PCR; TCRdb stores in-frame clones only, minus some. The sample consists of 400,000 to 500,000 clones, 80% to 90% of them appearing once. Sequenced: peripheral blood. The receptor source for this set is a woman between 25 and 40 years old with active or convalescent COVID-19.

J is TRBJ2-7 and V is TRBV28; a weak D match, TRBD2 (6 bases). CDR3 length equals 14 residues. The V end lost 2 bases, the J end lost 9 bases, and 17 bases lay between the germline ends. From germline, CDR1 is MDHEN and CDR2 SYDVKM. In nucleotides, the CDR3 is TGTGCCAGCAGTTTACGGGGACTCCCTCTGGGGCAGTACTTC. Translating gives CASSLRGLPLGQYF.

V and J are TRBV7-9 and TRBJ2-3; 7 bases map to TRBD2. Germline V gene data show CDR1 as SEHNR and CDR2 as FQNEAQ (reference sequence). V shed 5 bases, J shed 2 bases, and the junction held 13 bases outside the gene matches. The CDR3 runs 17 residues. The CDR3 is CASSPGGWGESTDTQYF. The CDR3 DNA is TGTGCCAGCAGCCCGGGGGGTTGGGGGGAATCCACAGATACGCAGTATTTT.

The chain carries TRBV4-1 and TRBJ2-1; D might be TRBD2 (6 bases). The ends were cut back, 2 bases at V and 0 bases at J, with 8 bases in the middle. Germline V gives CDR1 MGHRA, CDR2 YSYEKL. The CDR3 extends over 15 amino acids. Here the CDR3 DNA reads TGCGCCAGCAGCCAACAGGAGGGCTCCTACAATGAGCAGTTCTTC. It translates to CASSQQEGSYNEQFF.

This clone came up once. This sequence joins TRBV10-1 and TRBJ2-1; maybe TRBD2 (5 bases). V gave up 0 bases and J gave up 6 bases, with 9 bases separating them. The CDR3 loop spans 14 amino acids. In germline, CDR1 is WNHNN, CDR2 SYGVQD (reference sequence). The CDR3 spells CASSESRAVNEQFF. CDR3 nucleotides: TGCGCCAGCAGTGAGTCGAGGGCCGTCAATGAGCAGTTCTTC.

Concerning this clone: This CDR3 is also generated by other DNA sequences in the sample. This chain links TRBV3-1 (or the pseudogene TRBV3-2) with TRBJ1-1, with D tentatively TRBD1 (5 bases). Germline V gene data show CDR1 as LGHDT and CDR2 as YNNKEL (reference sequence). V lost 4 bases, J lost 5 bases, and 11 bases lay in between. The CDR3 runs 13 residues. The CDR3 spells CASSRRGGTEAFF. The CDR3 DNA reads TGTGCCAGCAGCCGGCGGGGGGGGACTGAAGCTTTCTTT.

The chain employs TRBV29-1 and TRBJ2-7; 8 bases fit TRBD1. CDR3 length: 15 residues. Germline V gene lookup returns CDR1 SQVTM and CDR2 ANQGSEA. The V and J ends lost 3 bases and 3 bases, in that order; junction bases with no gene match: 10. The CDR3 region is CSVERQGSENYEQYF. The CDR3 DNA follows: TGCAGCGTTGAGAGACAGGGGTCCGAGAACTACGAGCAGTACTTC.

The chain joins TRBV5-6 to TRBJ2-7; tentative D call: TRBD1 (6 bases). Deletions cut 3 bases from V and 6 bases from J, with 16 bases between. CDR1 is SGHDT and CDR2 is YYEEEE in the germline V gene. The CDR3 runs 14 residues. In nucleotides, the CDR3 is TGTGCCAGCAGCTATCGACAGGTGTGGGCCGAGCAGTACTTC. This translates into CASSYRQVWAEQYF.

The V and J genes are TRBV5-1 and TRBJ2-3, with 9 positions matching TRBD2. V was clipped by 0 bases and J by 5 bases; unmatched bases: 1. Per germline, CDR1 SGHRS and CDR2 YFSETQ. The CDR3 runs to 14 residues. The CDR3 reads CASSLASGEDTQYF. CDR3 nucleotide sequence: TGCGCCAGCAGCTTGGCTAGCGGGGAAGATACGCAGTATTTT.

This clone came up once. The chain carries TRBV4-1 and TRBJ1-5; D perhaps matches TRBD1 (5 bases). Germline CDR1 MGHRA, CDR2 YSYEKL. The CDR3 is 15 amino acids. Trimming cost V 0 bases and J 6 bases, with 12 bases left between them. CDR3 sequence: CASSQEWGIGQPQHF. Here the CDR3 DNA reads TGCGCCAGCAGCCAAGAGTGGGGCATCGGTCAGCCCCAGCATTTT.

The V and J genes are TRBV15 and TRBJ1-4, with D perhaps TRBD1 (5 bases). CDR1 is LNHNV and CDR2 is YYDKDF in the germline V gene (reference sequence). Deletions cut 5 bases from V and 5 bases from J, with 15 bases between. The CDR3 covers 15 residues. The CDR3 sequence is CATSGGLSSNEKLFF. DNA of the CDR3: TGTGCCACCAGCGGGGGACTGTCGTCGAATGAAAAACTGTTTTTT.

This clone was picked up a small number of times. This chain uses TRBV19 with TRBJ1-1; a weak D match, TRBD1 (6 bases). This CDR3 has 14 residues. Trimming took 6 bases from V and 1 from J, leaving 12 bases between them. The germline V gene encodes CDR1 LNHDA and CDR2 SQIVND (reference sequence). Here the CDR3 reads CASRPQGANTEAFF. The CDR3 nucleotides are TGTGCCAGTAGACCACAGGGAGCGAACACTGAAGCTTTCTTT.

The sample holds a few counts of this clone. V and J are TRBV29-1 and TRBJ1-4; D possibly corresponds to TRBD1 (5 bases). Germline loops: CDR1 SQVTM, CDR2 ANQGSEA. This CDR3 has 10 amino acids. The V and J ends lost 7 bases and 11 bases respectively, with 11 bases between them. The chain's CDR3 is CSASTDKLFF. The CDR3, as DNA: TGCAGCGCCTCGACAGATAAACTGTTTTTT.

The J gene is TRBJ1-6, the V gene TRBV5-1; possible D gene TRBD1, 5 bases. The CDR3 loop spans 13 amino acids. From germline, CDR1 is SGHRS and CDR2 YFSETQ. V was pared by 8 bases and J by 8 bases, with 14 bases between. Here the CDR3 reads CASKREGDSPLHF. The CDR3 DNA sequence: TGCGCCAGTAAGCGGGAAGGGGATTCACCCCTCCACTTT.

The CDR3 is CASSQKGGQGFEETQYF. CDR3 coding DNA: TGTGCCAGCAGCCAAAAGGGGGGACAGGGGTTCGAAGAGACCCAGTACTTC. The V gene is TRBV5-4, the J gene TRBJ2-5; 10 bases map to TRBD1. The CDR3 sequence is 17 residues long. V trimming: 4 bases; J trimming: 3 bases; junction bases outside the gene matches: 12. Germline V lookup: CDR1 SGHNT, CDR2 YYREEE (reference sequence).

In this sample, this clone turned up once. The V gene is TRBV5-1, the J gene TRBJ1-2; TRBD1 agrees at 9 bases. CDR1 SGHRS and CDR2 YFSETQ come from the germline V gene. CDR3 length: 12 residues. V lost 4 bases, J lost 6 bases, and 1 base stayed unmatched. CDR3 region: CASSGTGNGYTF. Here the CDR3 DNA reads TGCGCCAGCAGCGGGACAGGGAATGGCTACACCTTC.

This clone was seen only a few times. The gene calls are TRBV30 and TRBJ1-3; 7 nucleotides line up with TRBD1. The junction had 3 bases not matched to a gene; V was cut back by 2 bases and J by 2 bases. CDR3 length: 14 residues. Germline CDR1 is GTSNPN and CDR2 is SVGIG (reference sequence). CDR3 residues: CAWSQQGAGNTIYF. The CDR3 DNA follows: TGTGCCTGGAGTCAGCAGGGGGCTGGAAACACCATATATTTT.

The chain couples TRBV3-1 (or the pseudogene TRBV3-2) to TRBJ1-2, with 10 bases that match TRBD1. J was trimmed by 0 bases and V by 4 bases; bases with no gene match: 2. The germline gives CDR1 LGHDT, CDR2 YNNKEL (reference sequence). The CDR3 is 15 residues long. CDR3 DNA sequence: TGTGCCAGCAGCCCCGGACAGGGGGCTAACTATGGCTACACCTTC. Its translation: CASSPGQGANYGYTF.

This rearrangement joins TRBV4-1 to TRBJ1-1; D possibly corresponds to TRBD1 (6 bases). V lost 0 bases and J lost 0, with 11 bases in between. This CDR3 is 16 amino acids long. Germline CDR1 and CDR2: MGHRA and YSYEKL. The CDR3 here is CASSQERGGMNTEAFF. The CDR3, as DNA: TGCGCCAGCAGCCAAGAGAGGGGGGGCATGAACACTGAAGCTTTCTTT.

The chain uses TRBV5-4 and TRBJ1-1; D may be TRBD1 (6 bases). From germline, CDR1 is SGHNT and CDR2 YYREEE (reference sequence). V lost 1 base and J 1 base, leaving 8 bases between the germline ends. The CDR3 is 14 residues long. Here the CDR3 DNA reads TGTGCCAGCAGCTTGACAGGGAGGAACACTGAAGCTTTCTTT. This sequence encodes CASSLTGRNTEAFF.

V gene TRBV10-2 combines with J gene TRBJ2-1; 7 bases map to TRBD2. The CDR3 is made up of 14 amino acids. V was pared by 4 bases and J by 3 bases, with 3 bases of the junction left unmatched. CDR1 WSHSY and CDR2 SAAADI come from the germline V gene. This CDR3 reads CASSAQRDYNEQFF. CDR3 DNA sequence: TGCGCCAGCAGTGCCCAGCGGGACTACAATGAGCAGTTCTTC.

This clone was found a few times. The chain combines TRBV11-3 with TRBJ1-1; unclear D gene. Deletions cut 1 base from V and 3 bases from J, with 6 bases between. The germline V gene encodes CDR1 SGHNT and CDR2 YENEEA. There are 13 residues in the CDR3. The DNA for the CDR3 is TGTGCCAGCAGCTTAGCCCCAGACACTGAAGCTTTCTTT. Protein product: CASSLAPDTEAFF.

The chain has TRBV6-1 and TRBJ1-5; 10 bases are shared with TRBD1. V shed 5 bases, J shed 5 bases, and the junction held 3 bases outside the gene matches. The CDR3 length is 14 residues. Germline V gene data show CDR1 as MNHNS and CDR2 as SASEGT. This chain's CDR3 is CASSPGQGDQPQHF. The CDR3 coding sequence is TGTGCCAGCAGTCCCGGACAGGGGGATCAGCCCCAGCATTTT.

The V and J genes are TRBV25-1 and TRBJ1-1; the D gene is possibly TRBD1 (5 bases). Per the germline V gene, CDR1 is MGHDK and CDR2 is SYGVNS. The CDR3 spans 12 residues. Between the trimmed V and J ends, which lost 4 bases and 4 bases, there was a span of 7 bases. CDR3: CASSAGGTEAFF. For the CDR3, the DNA is TGTGCCAGCAGTGCCGGGGGCACTGAAGCTTTCTTT.

This chain joins TRBV29-1 and TRBJ2-7; 11 bases line up with TRBD2. Trimming at V came to 7 bases and at J to 7 bases, leaving 9 bases not matched to a gene. The CDR3 contains 13 residues. The germline gives CDR1 SQVTM, CDR2 ANQGSEA. CDR3 region: CSALTSGKGEQYF. Written as DNA, the CDR3 is TGCAGCGCCCTGACTAGCGGGAAGGGGGAGCAGTACTTC.

The chain couples TRBV10-3 to TRBJ2-7; 10 bases fit TRBD2. The CDR3 runs to 14 residues. Trimming cost V 6 bases and J 3 bases; bases outside gene matches: 5. The V gene's germline CDR1 is ENHRY and CDR2 SYGVKD. CDR3 amino acids: CAIRRLAGSYEQYF. In DNA form, the CDR3 reads TGTGCCATCAGGAGACTAGCGGGCAGCTACGAGCAGTACTTC.

The chain is built from TRBV27 and TRBJ1-2; 8 bases are a match to TRBD1. Per the germline V gene, CDR1 is MNHEY and CDR2 is SMNVEV (reference sequence). Trimming took 0 bases from V and 4 from J; bases not matched to a gene: 4. The CDR3 length is 15 residues. The CDR3 DNA is TGTGCCAGCAGTTTATCGACGACAGGGGTCTATGGCTACACCTTC. This sequence encodes CASSLSTTGVYGYTF.

The genes are TRBV2 and TRBJ1-1, with D possibly TRBD1 on 6 matching bases. V was pared by 6 bases and J by 5 bases, with 16 bases between. The CDR3 contains 14 residues. The germline V gene has CDR1 SNHLY and CDR2 FYNNEI. The CDR3 protein is CASRETGFLTEAFF. For the CDR3, the DNA is TGTGCCAGCAGGGAGACAGGTTTCTTAACTGAAGCTTTCTTT. Looking up the rest from reference TRBV2 and TRBJ1-1 gives the full variable domain: EPEVTQTPSHQVTQMGQEVILRCVPISNHLYFYWYRQILGQKVEFLVSFYNNEISEKSEIFDDQFSVERPDGSNFTLKIRSTKLEDSAMYFCASRETGFLTEAFFGQGTRLTVV.